Below, 7 T cell receptor beta chains from the same sample are listed, as sequenced in a study of human T cells and chemical hapten exposure. TCRdb reprocessed the RACE reads via MiXCR and lists one record per CDR3 protein. The sample includes about 70,000 distinct CDR3 sequences, roughly 8.5% seen only once; the top ten take around 3%. Time point specified: patch test 2, 6 weeks after DPC sensitization. Stated treatment: therapeutic diphenylcyclopropenone sensitization with weekly scalp DPC. The sequenced sample was whole blood, obtained in connection with sensitization to the hapten diphenylcyclopropenone (DPC). Receptors originate from a woman aged 45 to 65 with alopecia areata. Some clones in this sample may be carry-over from other donors' samples.

This clonotype was observed a handful of times. This rearrangement joins TRBV7-8 to TRBJ1-5, with no clear D. Germline V CDR1 and CDR2: SGHVS, FQNEAQ. This CDR3 has 16 residues. Trimming pared 1 base from V and 0 bases from J, leaving 10 bases between. The CDR3 DNA follows: TGTGCCAGCAGCTTAGGGAACGCTTATAGCAATCAGCCCCAGCATTTT. Protein: CASSLGNAYSNQPQHF.

The chain employs TRBV27 and TRBJ1-5, with TRBD1 matching over 10 bases. Germline assignment: CDR1 MNHEY and CDR2 SMNVEV (reference sequence). Trimming removed 5 bases from V and 7 bases from J; junction bases left unmatched: 2. The CDR3 covers 13 residues. CDR3 bases: TGTGCCAGCAGTGACAGGGGGCAACAGCCCCAGCATTTT. Translation: CASSDRGQQPQHF.

This clonotype was observed a few times. This chain links TRBV7-2 with TRBJ2-1; TRBD2 agrees at 7 bases. The CDR3 has 15 residues. After removal of 1 base from V and 4 bases from J, the junction contained 4 bases not matched to a gene. Per the germline V gene, CDR1 is SGHTA and CDR2 is FQGNSA. The DNA for the CDR3 is TGTGCCAGCAGCTTAGATGCTAGCGGTTACAATGAGCAGTTCTTC. As protein: CASSLDASGYNEQFF. The whole variable domain, filled in from reference TRBV7-2 and TRBJ2-1, reads GAGVSQSPSNKVTEKGKDVELRCDPISGHTALYWYRQSLGQGLEFLIYFQGNSAPDKSGLPSDRFSAERTGGSVSTLTIQRTQQEDSAVYLCASSLDASGYNEQFFGPGTRLTVL.

By its share, this clonotype is medium-sized. The chain combines TRBV6-1 with TRBJ2-3; the match to TRBD2 covers 9 bases. Trimming at V came to 6 bases and at J to 3 bases, leaving 13 bases not matched to a gene. CDR3 length: 17 residues. CDR1 is MNHNS, CDR2 SASEGT, per germline. CDR3 residues: CASSPRVAGEGTDTQYF. The CDR3 DNA reads as TGTGCCAGCAGCCCTAGAGTAGCGGGGGAAGGAACAGATACGCAGTATTTT.

This clonotype was seen a handful of times. The V and J genes are TRBV25-1 and TRBJ2-7; D possibly uses TRBD1 or TRBD2 (6 bases each). The CDR3 has 14 residues. Looked up from germline, CDR1 is MGHDK and CDR2 is SYGVNS. The ends were cut back, 4 bases at V and 0 bases at J, with 10 bases in the middle. This CDR3 reads CASSGAGHSYEQYF. Written as DNA, the CDR3 is TGTGCCAGCAGTGGGGCGGGACACTCCTACGAGCAGTACTTC.

A few counts support this clonotype. The chain combines TRBV6-1 with TRBJ1-5, with D unresolved. Germline loops: CDR1 MNHNS, CDR2 SASEGT. This CDR3 is 13 amino acids long. With 4 bases removed from V and 2 bases from J, the gap between germline ends came to 6 bases. CDR3 protein: CASSATGNQPQHF. The CDR3 region has the DNA TGTGCCAGCAGTGCCACAGGCAATCAGCCCCAGCATTTT.

This clonotype has a handful of counts. This chain connects TRBV9 to TRBJ1-6; 7 bases agree with TRBD1. Germline V gives CDR1 SGDLS, CDR2 YYNGEE. This CDR3 has 15 residues. The V gene end was trimmed by 0 bases and the J gene end by 9 bases; junction bases not matched to a gene: 6. The CDR3 bases are TGTGCCAGCAGCGTAGGTGGCAGGGGGGCTTCACCCCTCCACTTT. This gives the protein CASSVGGRGASPLHF.